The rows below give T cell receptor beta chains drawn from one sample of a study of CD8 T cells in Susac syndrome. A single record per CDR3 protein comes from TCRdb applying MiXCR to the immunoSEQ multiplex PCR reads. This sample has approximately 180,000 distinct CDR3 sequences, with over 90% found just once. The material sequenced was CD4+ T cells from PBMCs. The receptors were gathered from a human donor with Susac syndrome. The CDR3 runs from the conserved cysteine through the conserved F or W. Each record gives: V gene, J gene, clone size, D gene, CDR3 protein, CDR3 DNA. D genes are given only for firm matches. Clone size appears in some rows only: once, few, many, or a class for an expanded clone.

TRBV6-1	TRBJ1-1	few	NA	CASSGQGTEAFF	TGTGCCAGCAGTGGGCAGGGCACTGAAGCTTTCTTT
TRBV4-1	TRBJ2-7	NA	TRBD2	CASSQWLAGGVYEQYF	TGCGCCAGCAGCCAATGGCTAGCGGGGGGCGTCTACGAGCAGTACTTC
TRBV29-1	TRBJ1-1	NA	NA	CSVSKGNTEAFF	TGCAGCGTCTCAAAGGGAAACACTGAAGCTTTCTTT
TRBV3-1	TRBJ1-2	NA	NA	CASSQDGVGHFNF	TGTGCCAGCAGCCAAGATGGAGTGGGACACTTCAACTTC
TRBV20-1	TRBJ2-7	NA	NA	CSAREWGTATYEQYF	TGCAGTGCTAGAGAGTGGGGGACTGCAACCTACGAGCAGTACTTC
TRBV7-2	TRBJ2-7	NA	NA	CASSQGGFYEQYF	TGTGCCAGCAGCCAGGGGGGTTTTTACGAGCAGTACTTC
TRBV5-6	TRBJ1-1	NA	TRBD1	CASSWGQGASTEAFF	TGTGCCAGCAGTTGGGGGCAGGGGGCTAGCACTGAAGCTTTCTTT
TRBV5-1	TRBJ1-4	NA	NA	CASSFSGGRANEKLFF	TGCGCCAGCAGCTTCAGTGGAGGGCGGGCTAATGAAAAACTGTTTTTT
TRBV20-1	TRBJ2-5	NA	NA	CSARQFIRELGETQYF	TGCAGTGCTAGACAGTTCATCCGGGAGTTGGGGGAGACCCAGTACTTC
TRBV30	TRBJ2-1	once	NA	CAWSPRAAREPYNEQFF	TGTGCCTGGAGTCCCCGGGCCGCCCGAGAACCCTACAATGAGCAGTTCTTC
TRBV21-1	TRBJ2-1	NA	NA	CASPPRRADEQFF	TGTGCCAGCCCCCCGAGGAGGGCGGATGAGCAGTTCTTC
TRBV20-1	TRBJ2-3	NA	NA	CSARGQRVKTDTQYF	TGCAGTGCTAGAGGCCAGCGGGTGAAAACAGATACGCAGTATTTT
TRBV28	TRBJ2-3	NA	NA	CASSALNGGTDTQYF	TGTGCCAGCAGTGCGCTAAACGGGGGCACAGATACGCAGTATTTT
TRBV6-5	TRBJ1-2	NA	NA	CASSYGGLYGYTF	TGTGCCAGCAGTTACGGCGGTCTCTATGGCTACACCTTC
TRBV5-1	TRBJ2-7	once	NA	CASSAGGTALYEQYF	TGCGCCAGCAGCGCCGGCGGGACAGCCCTCTACGAGCAGTACTTC
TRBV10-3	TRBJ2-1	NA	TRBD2	CAISESILGPGLAVTYNEQFF	TGTGCCATCAGTGAGTCGATCTTAGGTCCGGGACTAGCGGTTACCTACAATGAGCAGTTCTTC
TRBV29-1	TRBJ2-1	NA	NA	CSVEPHGRRDGGEQFF	TGCAGCGTTGAACCCCATGGAAGGCGGGATGGGGGTGAGCAGTTCTTC
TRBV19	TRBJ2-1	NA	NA	CASSIGRAYGNEQFF	TGTGCCAGTAGTATAGGGAGGGCATATGGAAATGAGCAGTTCTTC
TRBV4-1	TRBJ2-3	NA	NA	CASSLGQAAGADTQYF	TGCGCCAGCAGCCTTGGACAGGCCGCGGGGGCAGATACGCAGTATTTT
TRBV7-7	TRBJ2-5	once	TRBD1	CASSVARGQETQYF	TGTGCTAGCAGCGTTGCCAGGGGGCAAGAGACCCAGTACTTC
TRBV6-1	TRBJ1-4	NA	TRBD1	CASRTGRGNEKLFF	TGTGCCAGCAGGACAGGGAGGGGTAATGAAAAACTGTTTTTT
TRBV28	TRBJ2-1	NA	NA	CASSLHGSRDEQFF	TGTGCCAGCAGTTTACACGGGTCCCGGGATGAGCAGTTCTTC
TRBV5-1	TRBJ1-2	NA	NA	CASSSGANYGYTF	TGTGCCAGCAGCTCAGGTGCTAACTATGGCTACACCTTC
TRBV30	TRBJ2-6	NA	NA	CAWSTVYGGANVLTF	TGTGCCTGGAGTACAGTATACGGAGGGGCCAACGTCCTGACTTTC
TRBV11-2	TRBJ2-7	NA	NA	CASSGWAPSSYEQYF	TGTGCCAGCAGCGGCTGGGCACCTAGCTCCTACGAGCAGTACTTC
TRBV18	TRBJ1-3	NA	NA	CASSSEPHSSGNTIYF	TGTGCCAGCTCATCTGAACCGCACAGCTCTGGAAACACCATATATTTT
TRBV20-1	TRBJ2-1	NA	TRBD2	CSAIIPGGPPNEQFF	TGCAGTGCTATTATTCCGGGAGGACCCCCCAATGAGCAGTTCTTC
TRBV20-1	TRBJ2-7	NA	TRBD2	CSAKGGVVPEQYF	TGCAGTGCTAAGGGAGGGGTAGTTCCCGAGCAGTACTTC
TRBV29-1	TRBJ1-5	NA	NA	CSVVVGRNQPQHF	TGCAGCGTTGTAGTAGGGAGAAATCAGCCCCAGCATTTT
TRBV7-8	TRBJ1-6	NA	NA	CASSLGRVRRSPLHF	TGTGCCAGCAGCTTAGGACGGGTTCGTCGGTCACCCCTCCACTTT
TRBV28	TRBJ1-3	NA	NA	CASRGTSGNTIYF	TGTGCCAGCAGGGGAACCTCTGGAAACACCATATATTTT
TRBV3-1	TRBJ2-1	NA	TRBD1	CASSQDAGQGAYNEQFF	TGTGCCAGCAGCCAAGACGCGGGACAGGGGGCATACAATGAGCAGTTCTTC
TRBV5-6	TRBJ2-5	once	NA	CASSPGTVETQYF	TGTGCCAGCAGTCCCGGGACGGTGGAGACCCAGTACTTC
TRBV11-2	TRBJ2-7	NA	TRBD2	CASSFIRASGIHEQYF	TGTGCCAGCAGCTTCATTCGGGCTAGCGGGATCCACGAGCAGTACTTC
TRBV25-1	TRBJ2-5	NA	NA	CASSFRALQETQYF	TGTGCCAGCAGTTTCAGGGCTCTCCAAGAGACCCAGTACTTC